This T cell receptor (beta chain) is drawn from a study of beta chain features in type 1 diabetes. What was sequenced were expressed TCRB transcripts, since all of the isolated RNA had been reverse transcribed. The repertoire was sequenced with immunoSEQ multiplex PCR; TCRdb's copy has only in-frame clones and lacks some. Found here are around 340,000 clones, 15% to 20% of them singletons; the top ten hold 0.044%. This CDR3 has 15 amino acids. Per germline, CDR1 GTSNPN and CDR2 SVGIG (reference sequence). V shed 2 bases, J shed 2 bases, and the junction held 8 bases outside the gene matches. This clone occurred a few times.

The chain uses TRBV30 and TRBJ2-7, with 8 bases identical to TRBD2. The sequencing input was naive CD4+ T cells from blood. This sequence originates from a woman between 18 and 29 years old in good health. The DNA for the CDR3 is TGTGCCTGGAGTCCAATAATAGCGGGGCCCTACGAGCAGTACTTC. It yields the protein CAWSPIIAGPYEQYF.